Listed here are 6 T cell receptor beta chains from one sample, sequenced in a study of cytotoxic CD8 clonotypes in ibrutinib-treated CLL. The protocol was immunoSEQ multiplex PCR, while the TCRdb copy is restricted to in-frame clones and leaves out a portion. The profile covers about 160,000 clones, with more than 80% appearing a single time and less than 6% taken by the ten largest. The starting material was PBMCs, obtained after 24 months of ibrutinib treatment. The receptors derive from a human donor with chronic lymphocytic leukemia.

The gene calls are TRBV7-8 and TRBJ2-5; TRBD2 matches 13 bases. The length of the CDR3 is 14 residues. V trimming: 5 bases; J trimming: 5 bases; junction bases outside the gene matches: 2. The germline gives CDR1 SGHVS, CDR2 FQNEAQ. CDR3 in amino acids: CASSGTSGTETQYF. As DNA, the CDR3 is TGTGCCAGCAGCGGGACTAGCGGGACCGAGACCCAGTACTTC.

V usage is TRBV4-3 and J usage is TRBJ2-7, with 12 bases aligning to TRBD1. Germline V gene lookup returns CDR1 LGHNA and CDR2 YSLEER. J gave up 5 bases and V 4 bases, and 6 bases lay outside the gene matches. The CDR3 length is 15 residues. CDR3 DNA: TGCGCCAGCAGCCTATCCGGGACAGGGGGCCACGAGCAGTACTTC. This encodes CASSLSGTGGHEQYF.

V is TRBV2 and J is TRBJ2-5; perhaps D is TRBD1 or TRBD2 (5 bases each). Germline V gene sequence: CDR1 SNHLY, CDR2 FYNNEI. CDR3 length: 14 residues. V was cut by 6 bases and J by 4 bases, with 15 bases left in between. CDR3 region: CASREDNIIETQYF. CDR3 DNA sequence: TGTGCCAGCAGGGAGGACAATATTATAGAGACCCAGTACTTC.

The gene calls are TRBV5-8 and TRBJ1-2; 8 bases are shared with TRBD1. V lost 2 bases, J lost 12 bases, and 6 bases stayed unmatched. The germline V gene has CDR1 SGHTS and CDR2 YDEGEE. This CDR3 has 12 amino acids. The CDR3 bases are TGTGCCAGCAGCTTAATCGGACAGGGTAACACCTTC. It yields the protein CASSLIGQGNTF.

This chain links TRBV19 with TRBJ2-7; D ambiguous. Trimming shortened V by 1 base and J by 6 bases, and 16 bases separated the two germline ends. The germline V gene has CDR1 LNHDA and CDR2 SQIVND (reference sequence). The CDR3 runs 15 residues. The CDR3 bases are TGTGCCAGTAGTATAGCCGGAGCGACCGCCTCCGAGCAGTACTTC. Protein product: CASSIAGATASEQYF.

The V gene is TRBV5-4, the J gene TRBJ2-5; TRBD2 matches at 8 bases. Losses at the gene ends were 0 bases for V and 1 base for J; bases not matched to a gene: 2. This CDR3 has 15 amino acids. Germline CDR1 and CDR2: SGHNT and YYREEE (reference sequence). CDR3 residues: CASSLGGLAQETQYF. CDR3 DNA: TGTGCCAGCAGCTTGGGAGGACTAGCCCAAGAGACCCAGTACTTC.